One and the same sample provided the 21 T cell receptor beta chains below, sequenced in a study of spatial heterogeneity in lung cancer. Time point reported: blood at routine non-recurrence follow-up after resection. TCRdb redid the calling of the 5' RACE reads with MiXCR, one entry per CDR3 protein. This sample has some 4,500 distinct CDR3 sequences, with approximately 30% found just once. The sequencing used PBMCs, collected at follow-up. These receptors originate from a male donor with early-stage non-small cell lung cancer.

This clonotype was counted a few times. The CDR3: CASSQVGPPSATNEKLFF. DNA of the CDR3: TGTGCCAGCAGCCAAGTCGGCCCTCCCTCAGCAACTAATGAAAAACTGTTTTTT. The chain is built from TRBV14 and TRBJ1-4; D remains unclear. This CDR3 contains 18 residues. The V gene's germline CDR1 is SGHDN and CDR2 FVKESK. V lost 1 base, J lost 0 bases, and 15 bases lay in between.

The chain recombines TRBV2 with TRBJ1-5, with D unclear. Germline CDR1 SNHLY, CDR2 FYNNEI. Trimming stripped 1 base from V and 5 bases from J, with 6 bases between. The CDR3 extends over 13 amino acids. This CDR3 is CASSEVRDQPQHF. The CDR3 nucleotides read TGTGCCAGCAGTGAAGTGAGGGATCAGCCCCAGCATTTT.

V and J are TRBV28 and TRBJ2-7; D is uncertain. CDR3 length equals 15 residues. The ends were cut back, 5 bases at V and 2 bases at J, with 16 bases in the middle. Germline assignment: CDR1 MDHEN and CDR2 SYDVKM. CDR3 amino acids: CASSPGSRSAYEQYF. As DNA, the CDR3 is TGTGCCAGCAGTCCCGGATCCAGGTCCGCCTACGAGCAGTACTTC.

This clonotype was seen only a few times. The gene calls are TRBV24-1 and TRBJ2-2; 8 positions match TRBD1. Germline V gene data show CDR1 as KGHDR and CDR2 as SFDVKD. This CDR3 region has 16 residues. V shed 0 bases and J 4 bases; nucleotides not matched to a gene: 3. CDR3 amino acids: CATSDLRGTGTGELFF. In nucleotides, the CDR3 is TGTGCCACCAGTGATTTGCGGGGGACAGGCACCGGGGAGCTGTTTTTT.

This clonotype ranks as medium-sized (0.01 to 0.1%). This chain connects TRBV5-1 to TRBJ2-1; 7 bases align to TRBD1. J was trimmed by 7 bases and V by 5 bases; bases with no gene match: 6. The germline gives CDR1 SGHRS, CDR2 YFSETQ. This CDR3 contains 13 residues. For the CDR3, the DNA is TGCGCCAGCAGTACCGACAGGGATAATGAGCAGTTCTTC. It codes for CASSTDRDNEQFF.

In this sample, this clonotype turned up a few times. The V and J genes are TRBV5-1 and TRBJ2-3, with D perhaps TRBD1 or TRBD2 (5 bases each). Germline V CDR1 and CDR2: SGHRS, YFSETQ. V lost 0 bases and J 1 base, leaving 9 bases between the germline ends. There are 15 residues in the CDR3. In DNA form, the CDR3 reads TGCGCCAGCAGCTTGGCTAGGGGAGGCACAGATACGCAGTATTTT. Its translation: CASSLARGGTDTQYF.

This clonotype is deemed medium-sized. V is TRBV6-5 and J is TRBJ1-5; D call uncertain. The V end lost 5 bases, the J end lost 0 bases, and 5 bases lay between the germline ends. Germline lookup yields CDR1 MNHEY and CDR2 SVGAGI. The CDR3 covers 13 residues. The CDR3 nucleotides are TGTGCCAGCAGTCGTCATAGCAATCAGCCCCAGCATTTT. Translating gives CASSRHSNQPQHF.

V and J are TRBV10-3 and TRBJ2-1; 11 positions agree with TRBD1. The CDR3 consists of 15 residues. J lost 7 bases, V lost 4 bases, and 6 bases had no gene match. From germline, CDR1 is ENHRY and CDR2 SYGVKD. DNA of the CDR3: TGTGCCATCAGTGGAGGACAGGGGGCCGGAAATGAGCAGTTCTTC. Protein sequence: CAISGGQGAGNEQFF.

The chain joins TRBV7-3 to TRBJ1-1; no firm D call. V lost 4 bases, J lost 2 bases, and 11 bases lay in between. Germline lookup yields CDR1 SGHTA and CDR2 FQGTGA. This CDR3 is built from 14 residues. CDR3 amino acids: CASSSISGNTEAFF. In DNA form, the CDR3 reads TGTGCCAGCAGCTCGATTTCAGGTAACACTGAAGCTTTCTTT.

V is TRBV7-9 and J is TRBJ2-1, with 12 bases lining up with TRBD2. Trimming removed 2 bases from V and 9 bases from J; junction bases left unmatched: 5. This CDR3 contains 15 residues. The germline gives CDR1 SEHNR, CDR2 FQNEAQ (reference sequence). Written as DNA, the CDR3 is TGTGCCAGCAGCTTAATGACTAGCGGGGGCGGTGAGCAGTTCTTC. Its protein is CASSLMTSGGGEQFF.

The gene calls are TRBV3-1 and TRBJ2-3; D perhaps matches TRBD2 (6 bases). V was shortened by 4 bases and J by 4 bases, with 18 bases between the two germline ends. Germline CDR1 is LGHDT and CDR2 is YNNKEL (reference sequence). The length of the CDR3 is 16 residues. The CDR3 spells CASSPKRAYPPDTQYF. CDR3 nucleotide sequence: TGTGCCAGCAGCCCGAAGCGGGCCTACCCCCCAGATACGCAGTATTTT.

The V call is TRBV2, the J call TRBJ2-7; TRBD1 matches 8 bases. Germline V lookup: CDR1 SNHLY, CDR2 FYNNEI. This CDR3 has 14 amino acids. The J segment lost 5 bases and the V segment lost 5 bases, leaving 8 bases of the junction unmatched. The CDR3 nucleotides are TGTGCCAGCAGTCTTGGACAGGGAGGCCACGAGCAGTACTTC. Translated, it gives CASSLGQGGHEQYF.

J is TRBJ1-1 and V is TRBV7-9; the D gene is possibly TRBD1 (5 bases). The length of the CDR3 is 14 residues. Trimming stripped 0 bases from V and 4 bases from J, with 9 bases between. The germline V gene has CDR1 SEHNR and CDR2 FQNEAQ (reference sequence). CDR3 sequence reads: CASSLASGPTEAFF. The CDR3 nucleotides are TGTGCCAGCAGCTTAGCCTCAGGGCCCACTGAAGCTTTCTTT.

This chain's CDR3 is CASSLKGQGSNYGYTF. CDR3 nucleotides: TGTGCCAGCAGCTTGAAGGGACAGGGATCCAACTATGGCTACACCTTC. This chain joins TRBV7-8 and TRBJ1-2, with 9 bases aligning to TRBD1. V trimming: 3 bases; J trimming: 2 bases; junction bases outside the gene matches: 7. The CDR3 sequence is 16 residues long. Germline V gene data show CDR1 as SGHVS and CDR2 as FQNEAQ.

This chain connects TRBV6-6 to TRBJ1-3; D unresolved. In germline, CDR1 is MNHNY, CDR2 SVGAGI (reference sequence). Between the trimmed V and J ends, which lost 2 bases and 2 bases, there was a span of 13 bases. The CDR3 totals 16 residues. CDR3 in amino acids: CASSYMGEVAGNTIYF. The CDR3 region has the DNA TGTGCCAGCAGTTACATGGGCGAAGTAGCTGGAAACACCATATATTTT.

V usage is TRBV20-1 and J usage is TRBJ2-1, with 12 bases lining up with TRBD2. Trimming removed 3 bases from V and 6 bases from J; junction bases left unmatched: 18. There are 19 residues in the CDR3. The germline V gene encodes CDR1 DFQATT and CDR2 SNEGSKA (reference sequence). CDR3 DNA sequence: TGCAGTGCTAGCCCACTTCTGAAAGCTCTAGCGGGAGGGAGCAATGAGCAGTTCTTC. Amino acid sequence: CSASPLLKALAGGSNEQFF.

This clonotype was counted between two and nine times. The rearrangement uses TRBV6-5 and TRBJ1-1; 8 nucleotides line up with TRBD1. V lost 6 bases and J lost 1; bases outside the gene matches: 7. This CDR3 comprises 15 residues. Germline V gives CDR1 MNHEY, CDR2 SVGAGI. The CDR3 DNA follows: TGTGCCAGCAGAGGACAGGGTAAATCGAACACTGAAGCTTTCTTT. Protein sequence: CASRGQGKSNTEAFF.

This clonotype is labeled large (0.1 to 1%). The J gene is TRBJ2-1, the V gene TRBV11-2; 13 bases match TRBD2. The CDR3 sequence is 20 residues long. Per germline, CDR1 SGHAT and CDR2 FQNNGV. J gave up 9 bases and V 1 base, and 18 bases lay outside the gene matches. CDR3 residues: CASSLVGGGRTSGSIGEQFF. CDR3 bases: TGTGCCAGCAGCTTAGTGGGGGGTGGAAGGACTAGCGGGAGTATCGGTGAGCAGTTCTTC. Variable domain in full (rest from reference TRBV11-2 and TRBJ2-1): EAGVAQSPRYKIIEKRQSVAFWCNPISGHATLYWYQQILGQGPKLLIQFQNNGVVDDSQLPKDRFSAERLKGVDSTLKIQPAKLEDSAVYLCASSLVGGGRTSGSIGEQFFGPGTRLTVL.

Within the sample, this clonotype is medium-sized. The chain carries TRBV5-4 and TRBJ2-2, with D perhaps assigned TRBD1 or TRBD2 (5 bases each). The V gene lost 3 bases and the J gene lost 6 bases, with 12 bases spanning the gap. CDR1 is SGHNT, CDR2 YYREEE, per germline (reference sequence). This CDR3 has 14 amino acids. CDR3 nucleotides: TGTGCCAGCAGCTGGGACGTTGGTTCCGGGGAGCTGTTTTTT. It yields the protein CASSWDVGSGELFF.

In its sample, this clonotype is medium-sized. The rearrangement uses TRBV10-3 and TRBJ2-1; 15 bases are a match to TRBD2. Unmatched junction bases numbered 6, after V lost 6 bases and J lost 0 bases. This CDR3 comprises 18 residues. Germline CDR1 is ENHRY and CDR2 is SYGVKD. CDR3 nucleotides: TGTGCCATCAGCGGACTAGCGGGAGGGACCAGCTCCTACAATGAGCAGTTCTTC. This translates into CAISGLAGGTSSYNEQFF.

CDR3 nucleotide sequence: TGTGCCAGCAGTTTAGCGGGTCGACAGGGCTACACCTTC. Translation: CASSLAGRQGYTF. The rearrangement joins TRBV12-3 or TRBV12-4 to TRBJ1-2; the D gene is possibly TRBD1 (5 bases). The V gene lost 0 bases and the J gene lost 8 bases, with 10 bases spanning the gap. The CDR3 consists of 13 residues.